One and the same sample provided the 4 T cell receptor beta chains below, sequenced in a study of PD-1 blockade in classical Hodgkin lymphoma. The assay was immunoSEQ multiplex PCR, and TCRdb's table has in-frame clones only and misses some. This sample has 6,000 to 6,500 clones, with around 84% found just once. Each of the patients experienced relapse following autologous stem cell transplantation, and their brentuximab vedotin exposure differed. The sequencing here drew on peripheral blood mononuclear cells (PBMCs), taken before the second cycle of nivolumab. Receptor source: a human donor with classical Hodgkin lymphoma.

The rearrangement links TRBV10-3 to TRBJ2-7, with D possibly TRBD1 on 6 matching bases. CDR3 length equals 13 residues. Germline CDR1 ENHRY, CDR2 SYGVKD. V was clipped by 4 bases and J by 2 bases, with 9 bases between them. This CDR3 reads CAISAHRAYEQYV. The CDR3 coding sequence is TGTGCCATCAGTGCCCACAGGGCCTACGAGCAGTACGTC.

The chain has TRBV4-1 and TRBJ2-3, with 8 bases fitting TRBD1. Germline trimming cut 3 bases from V and 2 bases from J; bases unmatched to any gene: 7. The germline V gene encodes CDR1 MGHRA and CDR2 YSYEKL. This CDR3 comprises 16 residues. CDR3 DNA sequence: TGCGCCAGCAGCCAGTGGACAGGGTTTGCCACAGATACGCAGTATTTT. It codes for CASSQWTGFATDTQYF.

The chain has TRBV19 and TRBJ1-2; the D is unclear. Germline assignment: CDR1 LNHDA and CDR2 SQIVND (reference sequence). The CDR3 runs to 14 residues. Trimming removed 3 bases from V and 4 bases from J, with 12 bases in between. CDR3 DNA sequence: TGTGCCAGTAGTATTGCTAAACGGGGCTATGGCTACACCTTC. Encoded protein: CASSIAKRGYGYTF.

The chain links TRBV4-1 to TRBJ1-1; D is unclear. This CDR3 has 13 residues. Deletions cut 1 base from V and 7 bases from J, with 10 bases between. Germline V gene data show CDR1 as MGHRA and CDR2 as YSYEKL. CDR3 region: CASSQGRSVEAFF. The CDR3 nucleotides read TGCGCCAGCAGCCAAGGGCGATCGGTTGAAGCTTTCTTT.